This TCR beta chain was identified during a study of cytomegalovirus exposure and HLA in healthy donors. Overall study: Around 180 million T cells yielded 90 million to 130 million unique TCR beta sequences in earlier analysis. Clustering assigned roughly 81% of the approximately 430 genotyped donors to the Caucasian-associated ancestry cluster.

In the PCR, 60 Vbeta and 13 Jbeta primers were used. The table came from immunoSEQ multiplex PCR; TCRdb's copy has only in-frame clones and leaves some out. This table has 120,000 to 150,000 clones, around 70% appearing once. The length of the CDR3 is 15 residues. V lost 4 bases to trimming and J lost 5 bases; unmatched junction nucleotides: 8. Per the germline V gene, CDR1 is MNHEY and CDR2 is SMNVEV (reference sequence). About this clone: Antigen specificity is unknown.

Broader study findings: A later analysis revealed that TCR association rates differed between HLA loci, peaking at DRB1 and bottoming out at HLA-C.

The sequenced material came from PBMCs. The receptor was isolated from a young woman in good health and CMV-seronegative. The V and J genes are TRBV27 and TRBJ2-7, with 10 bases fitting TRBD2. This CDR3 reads CASSWTSGGGDEQYF. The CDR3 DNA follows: TGTGCCAGCAGTTGGACTAGCGGCGGAGGCGACGAGCAGTACTTC.